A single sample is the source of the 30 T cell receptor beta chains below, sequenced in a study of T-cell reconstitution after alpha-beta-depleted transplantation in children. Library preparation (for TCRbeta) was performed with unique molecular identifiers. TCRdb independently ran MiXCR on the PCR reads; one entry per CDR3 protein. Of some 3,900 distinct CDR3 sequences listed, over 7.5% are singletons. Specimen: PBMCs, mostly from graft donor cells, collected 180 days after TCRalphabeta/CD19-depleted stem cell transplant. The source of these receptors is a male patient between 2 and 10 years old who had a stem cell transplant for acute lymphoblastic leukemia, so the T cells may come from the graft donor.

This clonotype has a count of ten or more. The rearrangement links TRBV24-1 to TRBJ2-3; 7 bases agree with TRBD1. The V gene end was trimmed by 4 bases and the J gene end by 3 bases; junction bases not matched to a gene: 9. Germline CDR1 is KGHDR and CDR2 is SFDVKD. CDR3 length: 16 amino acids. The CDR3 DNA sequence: TGTGCCACCAGTGACAACAGGGGATTTAGAACAGATACGCAGTATTTT. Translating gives CATSDNRGFRTDTQYF.

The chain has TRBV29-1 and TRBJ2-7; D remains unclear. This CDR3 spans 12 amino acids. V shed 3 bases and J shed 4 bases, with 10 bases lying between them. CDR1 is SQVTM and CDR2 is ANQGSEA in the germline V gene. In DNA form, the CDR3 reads TGCAGCGTTGATTCTGGAGATTACGAGCAGTACTTC. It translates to CSVDSGDYEQYF.

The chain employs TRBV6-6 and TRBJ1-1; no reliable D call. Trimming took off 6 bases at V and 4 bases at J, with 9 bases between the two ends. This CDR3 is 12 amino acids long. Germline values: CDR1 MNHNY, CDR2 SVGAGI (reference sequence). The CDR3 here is CASSPKGTEAFF. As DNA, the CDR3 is TGTGCCAGCAGCCCCAAGGGCACTGAAGCTTTCTTT.

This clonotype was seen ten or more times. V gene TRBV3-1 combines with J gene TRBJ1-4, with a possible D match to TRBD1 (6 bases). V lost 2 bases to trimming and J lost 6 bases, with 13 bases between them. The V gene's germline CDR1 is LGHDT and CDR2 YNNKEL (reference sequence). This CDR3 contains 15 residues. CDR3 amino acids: CASSQYDRTDEKLFF. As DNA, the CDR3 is TGTGCCAGCAGCCAATATGATCGGACAGATGAAAAACTGTTTTTT.

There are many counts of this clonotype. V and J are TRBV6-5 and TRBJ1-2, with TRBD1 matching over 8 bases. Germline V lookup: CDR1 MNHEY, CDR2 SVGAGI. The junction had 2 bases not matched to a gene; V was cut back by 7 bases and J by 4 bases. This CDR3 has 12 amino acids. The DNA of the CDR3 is TGTGCCAGCACCCAGGGGGCCTATGGCTACACCTTC. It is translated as CASTQGAYGYTF.

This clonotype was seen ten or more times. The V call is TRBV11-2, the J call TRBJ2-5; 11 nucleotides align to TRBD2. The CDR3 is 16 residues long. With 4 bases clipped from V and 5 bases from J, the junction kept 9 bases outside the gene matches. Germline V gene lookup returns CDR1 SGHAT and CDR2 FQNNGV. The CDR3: CASSSGASGRTETQYF. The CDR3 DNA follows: TGTGCCAGCAGCTCAGGGGCTAGCGGGAGGACGGAGACCCAGTACTTC. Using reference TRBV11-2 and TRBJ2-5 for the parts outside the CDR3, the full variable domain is EAGVAQSPRYKIIEKRQSVAFWCNPISGHATLYWYQQILGQGPKLLIQFQNNGVVDDSQLPKDRFSAERLKGVDSTLKIQPAKLEDSAVYLCASSSGASGRTETQYFGPGTRLLVL.

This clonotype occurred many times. The CDR3: CASSLTSGASDTQYF. The DNA of the CDR3 is TGTGCCAGCAGTTTGACTAGCGGGGCCTCAGATACGCAGTATTTT. The chain employs TRBV12-3 or TRBV12-4 and TRBJ2-3; 11 bases map to TRBD2. The trim removed 3 bases at V and 4 bases at J, leaving 3 bases unmatched. This CDR3 is built from 15 residues.

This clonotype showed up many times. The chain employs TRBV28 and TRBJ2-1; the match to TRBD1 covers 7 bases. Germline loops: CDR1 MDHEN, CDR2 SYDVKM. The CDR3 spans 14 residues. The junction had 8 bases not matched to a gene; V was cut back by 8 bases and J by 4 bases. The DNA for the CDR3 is TGTGCCAGCGGCGGCCGGGACAGATACAATGAGCAGTTCTTC. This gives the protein CASGGRDRYNEQFF.

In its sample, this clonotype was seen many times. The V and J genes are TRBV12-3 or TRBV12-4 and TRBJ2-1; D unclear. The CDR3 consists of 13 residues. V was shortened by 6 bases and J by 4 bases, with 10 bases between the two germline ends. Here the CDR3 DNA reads TGTGCCAGCAGCCGAGTTCAATACAATGAGCAGTTCTTC. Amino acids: CASSRVQYNEQFF.

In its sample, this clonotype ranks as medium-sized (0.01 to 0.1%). The CDR3 DNA follows: TGTGCCAGCAGCCAACTCGACCCTAGCCCCCTCCACTTT. This encodes CASSQLDPSPLHF. This rearrangement joins TRBV7-9 to TRBJ1-6; the D is unclear. Germline V CDR1 and CDR2: SEHNR, FQNEAQ (reference sequence). The CDR3 covers 13 residues. V was shortened by 5 bases and J by 13 bases, with 15 bases between the two germline ends.

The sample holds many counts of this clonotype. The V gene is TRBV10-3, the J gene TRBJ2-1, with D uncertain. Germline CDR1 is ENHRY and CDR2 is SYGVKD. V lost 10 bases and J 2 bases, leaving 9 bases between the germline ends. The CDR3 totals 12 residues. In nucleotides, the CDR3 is TGTGCCACTATGAAGGCCTACAATGAGCAGTTCTTC. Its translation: CATMKAYNEQFF.

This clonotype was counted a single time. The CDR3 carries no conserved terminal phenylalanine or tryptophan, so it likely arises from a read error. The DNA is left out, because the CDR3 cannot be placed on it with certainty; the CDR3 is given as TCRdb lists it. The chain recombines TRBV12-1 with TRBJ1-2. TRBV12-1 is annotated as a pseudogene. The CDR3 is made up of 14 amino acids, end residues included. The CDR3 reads CANCFVATRTGHTL.

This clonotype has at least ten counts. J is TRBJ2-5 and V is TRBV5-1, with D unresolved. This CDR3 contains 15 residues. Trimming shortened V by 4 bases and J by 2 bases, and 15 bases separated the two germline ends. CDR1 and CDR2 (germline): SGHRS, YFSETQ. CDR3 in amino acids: CASSPGPSQQETQYF. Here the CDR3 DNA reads TGCGCCAGCAGCCCCGGACCGAGCCAACAAGAGACCCAGTACTTC. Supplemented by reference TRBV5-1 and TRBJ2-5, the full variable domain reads KAGVTQTPRYLIKTRGQQVTLSCSPISGHRSVSWYQQTPGQGLQFLFEYFSETQRNKGNFPGRFSGRQFSNSRSEMNVSTLELGDSALYLCASSPGPSQQETQYFGPGTRLLVL.

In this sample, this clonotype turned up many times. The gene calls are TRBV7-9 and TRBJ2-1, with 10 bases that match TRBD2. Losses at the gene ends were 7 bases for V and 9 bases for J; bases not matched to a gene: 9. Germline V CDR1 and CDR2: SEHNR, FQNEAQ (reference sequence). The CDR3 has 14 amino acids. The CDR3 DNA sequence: TGTGCCAGCAACCTCGGGACTAGCGAAAGTGAGCAGTTCTTC. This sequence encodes CASNLGTSESEQFF.

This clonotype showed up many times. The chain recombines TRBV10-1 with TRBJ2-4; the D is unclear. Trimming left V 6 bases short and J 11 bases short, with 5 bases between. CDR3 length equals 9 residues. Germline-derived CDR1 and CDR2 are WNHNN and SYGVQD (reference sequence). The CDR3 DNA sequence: TGCGCCAGCAGAACATTTCAGTACTTC. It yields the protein CASRTFQYF.

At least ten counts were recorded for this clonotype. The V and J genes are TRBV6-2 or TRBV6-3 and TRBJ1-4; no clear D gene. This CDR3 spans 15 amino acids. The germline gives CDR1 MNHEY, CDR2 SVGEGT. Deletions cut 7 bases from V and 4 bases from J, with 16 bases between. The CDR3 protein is CASKRIQLINEKLFF. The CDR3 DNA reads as TGTGCCAGCAAACGGATCCAGCTAATTAATGAAAAACTGTTTTTT.

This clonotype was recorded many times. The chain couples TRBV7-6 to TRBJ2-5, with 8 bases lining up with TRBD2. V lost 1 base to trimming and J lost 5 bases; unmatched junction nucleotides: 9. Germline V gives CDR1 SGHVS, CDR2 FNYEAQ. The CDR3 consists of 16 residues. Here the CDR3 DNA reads TGTGCCAGCAGCTTAGGCCCGCGGGGGGCCGGGGAGACCCAGTACTTC. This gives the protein CASSLGPRGAGETQYF. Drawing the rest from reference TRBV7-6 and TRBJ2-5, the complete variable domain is GAGVSQSPRYKVTKRGQDVALRCDPISGHVSLYWYRQALGQGPEFLTYFNYEAQQDKSGLPNDRFSAERPEGSISTLTIQRTEQRDSAMYRCASSLGPRGAGETQYFGPGTRLLVL.

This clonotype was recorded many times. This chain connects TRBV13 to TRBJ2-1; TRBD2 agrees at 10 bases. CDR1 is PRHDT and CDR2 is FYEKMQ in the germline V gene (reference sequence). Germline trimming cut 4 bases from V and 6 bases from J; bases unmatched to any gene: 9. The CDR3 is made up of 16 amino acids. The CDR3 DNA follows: TGTGCCAGCAGCTCCCCGGGACTAGCGTACGGCAATGAGCAGTTCTTC. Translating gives CASSSPGLAYGNEQFF.

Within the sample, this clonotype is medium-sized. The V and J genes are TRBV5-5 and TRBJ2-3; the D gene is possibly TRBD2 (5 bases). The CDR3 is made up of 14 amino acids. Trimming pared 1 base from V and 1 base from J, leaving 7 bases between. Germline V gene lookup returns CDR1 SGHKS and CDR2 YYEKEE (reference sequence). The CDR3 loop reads CASSLMGGTDTQYF. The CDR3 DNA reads TGTGCCAGCAGCTTGATGGGAGGCACAGATACGCAGTATTTT. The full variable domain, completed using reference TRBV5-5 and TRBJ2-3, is DAGVTQSPTHLIKTRGQQVTLRCSPISGHKSVSWYQQVLGQGPQFIFQYYEKEERGRGNFPDRFSARQFPNYSSELNVNALLLGDSALYLCASSLMGGTDTQYFGPGTRLTVL.

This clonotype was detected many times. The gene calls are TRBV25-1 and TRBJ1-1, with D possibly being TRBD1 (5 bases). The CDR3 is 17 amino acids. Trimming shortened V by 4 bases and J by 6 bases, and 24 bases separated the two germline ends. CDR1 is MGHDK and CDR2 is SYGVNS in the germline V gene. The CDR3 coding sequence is TGTGCCAGCAGTGGTCAGGGTTGGAGCGGCCTCGGGGCTGAAGCTTTCTTT. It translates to CASSGQGWSGLGAEAFF.

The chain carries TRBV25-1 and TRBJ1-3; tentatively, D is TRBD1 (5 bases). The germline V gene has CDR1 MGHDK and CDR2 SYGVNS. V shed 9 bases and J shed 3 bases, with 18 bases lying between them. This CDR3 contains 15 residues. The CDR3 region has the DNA TGTGCCAGGAGCAAAAATGGGGCCTTTGGAAACACCATATATTTT. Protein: CARSKNGAFGNTIYF.

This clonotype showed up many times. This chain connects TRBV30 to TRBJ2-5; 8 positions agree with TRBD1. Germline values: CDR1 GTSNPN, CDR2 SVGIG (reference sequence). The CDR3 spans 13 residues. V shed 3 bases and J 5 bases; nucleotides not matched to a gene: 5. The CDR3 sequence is CAWRRTGRETQYF. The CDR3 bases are TGTGCCTGGAGGCGGACAGGGAGGGAGACCCAGTACTTC.

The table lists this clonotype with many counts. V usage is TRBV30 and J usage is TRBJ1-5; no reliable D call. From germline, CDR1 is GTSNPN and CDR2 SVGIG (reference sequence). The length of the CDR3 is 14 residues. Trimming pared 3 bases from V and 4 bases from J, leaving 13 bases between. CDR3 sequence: CAWSRELGNQPQHF. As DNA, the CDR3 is TGTGCCTGGAGCCGGGAGTTAGGGAATCAGCCCCAGCATTTT. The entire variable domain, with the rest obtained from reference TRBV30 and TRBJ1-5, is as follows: SQTIHQWPATLVQPVGSPLSLECTVEGTSNPNLYWYRQAAGRGLQLLFYSVGIGQISSEVPQNLSASRPQDRQFILSSKKLLLSDSGFYLCAWSRELGNQPQHFGDGTRLSIL.

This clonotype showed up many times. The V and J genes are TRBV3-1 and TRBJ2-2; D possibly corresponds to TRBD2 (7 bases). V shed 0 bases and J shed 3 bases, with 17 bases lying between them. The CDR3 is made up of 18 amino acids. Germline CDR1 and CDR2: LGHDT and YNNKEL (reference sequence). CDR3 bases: TGTGCCAGCAGCCAAGATAGGGGGGGTAGCGGATACACCGGGGAGCTGTTTTTT. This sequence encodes CASSQDRGGSGYTGELFF.

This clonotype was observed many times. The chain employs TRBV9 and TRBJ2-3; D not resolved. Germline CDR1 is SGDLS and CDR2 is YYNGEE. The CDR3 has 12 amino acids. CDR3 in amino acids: CPGARITDTQYF. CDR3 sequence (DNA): TGTCCCGGTGCGCGGATCACAGATACGCAGTATTTT.

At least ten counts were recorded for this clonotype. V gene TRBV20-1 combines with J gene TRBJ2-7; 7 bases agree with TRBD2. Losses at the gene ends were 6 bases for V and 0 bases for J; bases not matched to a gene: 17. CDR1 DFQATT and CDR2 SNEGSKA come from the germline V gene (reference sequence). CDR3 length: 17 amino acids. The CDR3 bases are TGCAGTGCCCAACCAACCGCGGGGGTGGGGAGCTCCTACGAGCAGTACTTC. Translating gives CSAQPTAGVGSSYEQYF.

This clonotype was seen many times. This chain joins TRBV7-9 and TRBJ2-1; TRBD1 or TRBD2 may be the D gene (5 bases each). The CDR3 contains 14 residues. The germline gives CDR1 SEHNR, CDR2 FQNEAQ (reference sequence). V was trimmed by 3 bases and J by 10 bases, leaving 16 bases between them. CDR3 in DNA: TGTGCCAGCAGCTTTGGGGGACCGCCGGGGGAGCAGTTCTTC. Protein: CASSFGGPPGEQFF.

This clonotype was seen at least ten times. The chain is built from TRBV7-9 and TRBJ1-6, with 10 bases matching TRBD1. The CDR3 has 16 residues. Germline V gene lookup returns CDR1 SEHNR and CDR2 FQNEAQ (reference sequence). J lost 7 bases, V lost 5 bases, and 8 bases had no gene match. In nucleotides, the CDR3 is TGTGCCAGCAGCATGTCAACGGGACAGGGGAATTCACCCCTCCACTTT. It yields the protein CASSMSTGQGNSPLHF.

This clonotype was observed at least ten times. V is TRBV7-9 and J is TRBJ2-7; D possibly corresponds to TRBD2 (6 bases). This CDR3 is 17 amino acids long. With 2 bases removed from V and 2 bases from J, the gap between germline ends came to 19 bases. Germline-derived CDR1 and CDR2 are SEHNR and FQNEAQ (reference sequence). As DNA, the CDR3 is TGTGCCAGCAGCTTAAGGTCGGCGGGCTCGGGGGCCTACGAGCAGTACTTC. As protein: CASSLRSAGSGAYEQYF.

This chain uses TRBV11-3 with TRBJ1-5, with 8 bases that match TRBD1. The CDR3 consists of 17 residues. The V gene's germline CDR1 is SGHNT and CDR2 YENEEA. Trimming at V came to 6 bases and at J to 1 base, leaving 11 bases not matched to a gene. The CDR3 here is CASRQGAALRSNQPQHF. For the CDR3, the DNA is TGTGCCAGCAGGCAGGGGGCGGCGTTGAGGAGCAATCAGCCCCAGCATTTT.